This T cell receptor (beta chain) was retrieved from a study of response to subunit inactivated influenza vaccine. Trimming shortened V by 0 bases and J by 9 bases, and 13 bases separated the two germline ends. From germline, CDR1 is SGDLS and CDR2 YYNGEE. This CDR3 has 14 amino acids. Study outcomes and limitations: The authors proposed limited new T cell recruitment per seasonal influenza vaccination.

TCRdb passed the RT-PCR reads through MiXCR, listing each CDR3 protein once. The repertoire holds fewer than 600,000 distinct CDR3 sequences, with 6.5% to 8% as singletons. The sample holds many counts of this clonotype. What it binds is not known. The material sequenced was PBMCs from blood, taken 23 months after vaccination. This TCR was recovered from a man between 45 and 75 years old who received an inactivated influenza vaccine. V is TRBV9 and J is TRBJ2-1, with D perhaps being TRBD1 or TRBD2 (5 bases each). The CDR3 region is CASSVVYYGTEQFF. Here the CDR3 DNA reads TGTGCCAGCAGCGTAGTGTACTATGGGACTGAGCAGTTCTTC.